This T cell receptor beta chain was obtained from a study of blood T cell repertoires in COVID-19 (TCRdb year 2020). In the study overall: Samples covering the acute and convalescent phases of COVID-19 were provided by collaborators in the United States, Italy and Spain. The material from the prospective study consisted of cDNA or gDNA derived from T cells, B-cell-depleted T cells, or PBMCs. A de-identified subject ID, COVID-19 status, age in years and sex were almost always included in the sample metadata. Samples came from the ongoing ImmuneRACE study (first 160 participants) plus 1,254 subjects from 6 global collaborators. Subjects who had been exposed to COVID-19, were actively infected with it, or had recovered from it provided the deeply sampled blood TCRbeta repertoires that made up the dataset. The repertoires were made available in a free public database intended to serve as a resource for research on the immune response to SARS-CoV-2. HLA class I and class II types, where available, came from metadata supplied by the sample provider rather than from assay-based typing. General study outcomes and caveats: The quantity of clinical and demographic metadata differed by source and by participant and was supplied without curation.

Whole blood was collected in K2EDTA tubes by collaborating institutions according to the institutions' own protocols. For TCRbeta analysis, collaborators shipped samples in one of three forms: frozen whole blood, isolated PBMCs, or DNA extracted from either of those sample types. On this clone: Its specific antigen is unknown. No much larger clone exists at a distance of one base, and base qualities are not known.

The immunoSEQ Assay, a bias-controlled multiplex PCR, was used to amplify TCRbeta CDR3 regions from genomic DNA. The authors' pipeline ran thus. The number of nucleated cells in each sample was estimated from the amplification of reference gene primers within the assay. To quantify the absolute abundance of each unique TCRbeta CDR3 rearrangement, sequence reads were collapsed and filtered. Productive Simpson clonality was computed per sample as the square root of Simpson's diversity index over productive rearrangements. TCRdb limited this immuneACCESS table to in-frame rearrangements with V and J called. A share of clones is missing; checked studies link under half to unresolved V genes, and the rest is unexplained. D and trimming were read from the DNA, whereas the V and J calls and clone size are those reported in that table. The sample profile shows approximately 50,000 clones; 90% to 95% of them were found once. The ten largest clonotypes hold under 5.5% of the sample.

The germline V end is reduced by 5 bases and the J end by 1 base; junction bases left unmatched: 10. The germline V gene specifies SGHTA as CDR1 and FQGNSA as CDR2. Including the terminal cysteine and phenylalanine, the CDR3 comprises 17 residues. Solely the CDR3 DNA is kept, with 51 bases framed from the first base. Input material: peripheral blood. The rearranged chain carries TRBV7-2 and TRBJ2-2; 7 of the junction bases match TRBD1. The clonotype comes from a middle-aged man with active COVID-19. CDR3 reads: CASSRFGTALNTGELFF. The sequenced DNA: TGTGCCAGCAGCCGGTTCGGGACAGCCTTGAACACCGGGGAGCTGTTTTTT.